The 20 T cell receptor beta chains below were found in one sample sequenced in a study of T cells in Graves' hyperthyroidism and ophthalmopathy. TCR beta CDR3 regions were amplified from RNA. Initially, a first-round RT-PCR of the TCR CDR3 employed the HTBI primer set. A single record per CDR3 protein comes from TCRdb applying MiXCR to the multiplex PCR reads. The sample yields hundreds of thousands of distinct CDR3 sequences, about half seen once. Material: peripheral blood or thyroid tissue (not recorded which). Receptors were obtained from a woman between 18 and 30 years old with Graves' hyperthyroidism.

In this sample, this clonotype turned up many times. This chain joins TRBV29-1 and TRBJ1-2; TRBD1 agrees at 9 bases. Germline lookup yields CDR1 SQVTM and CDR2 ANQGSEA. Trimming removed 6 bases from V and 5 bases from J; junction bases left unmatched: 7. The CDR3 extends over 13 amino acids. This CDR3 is CSVATGGTYGYTF. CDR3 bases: TGCAGCGTCGCGACAGGGGGTACATATGGCTACACCTTC.

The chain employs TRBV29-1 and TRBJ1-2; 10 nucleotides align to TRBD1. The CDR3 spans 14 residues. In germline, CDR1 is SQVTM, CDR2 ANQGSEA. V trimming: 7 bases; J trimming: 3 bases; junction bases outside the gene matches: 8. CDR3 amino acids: CSADTGTGDYGYTF. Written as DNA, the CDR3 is TGCAGCGCAGATACCGGGACAGGGGACTATGGCTACACCTTC.

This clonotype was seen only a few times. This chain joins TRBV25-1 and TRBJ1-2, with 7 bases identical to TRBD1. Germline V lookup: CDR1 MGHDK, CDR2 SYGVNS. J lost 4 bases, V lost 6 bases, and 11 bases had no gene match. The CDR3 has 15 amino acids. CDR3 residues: CASSPDRVESYGYTF. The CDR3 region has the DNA TGTGCCAGCAGCCCTGACAGGGTTGAATCCTATGGCTACACCTTC.

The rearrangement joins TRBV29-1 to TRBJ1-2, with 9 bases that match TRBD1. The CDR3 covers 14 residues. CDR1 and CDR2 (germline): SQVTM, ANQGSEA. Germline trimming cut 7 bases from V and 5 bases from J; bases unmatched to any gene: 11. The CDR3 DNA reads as TGCAGCGCAGCCGGGACAGGGATTGATTATGGCTACACCTTC. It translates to CSAAGTGIDYGYTF.

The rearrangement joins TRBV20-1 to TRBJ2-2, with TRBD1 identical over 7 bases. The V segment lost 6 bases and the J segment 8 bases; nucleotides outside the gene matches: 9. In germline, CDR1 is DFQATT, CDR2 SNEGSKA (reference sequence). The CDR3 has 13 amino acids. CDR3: CSASPGQRGELFF. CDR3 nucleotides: TGCAGTGCGTCGCCGGGACAGAGAGGGGAGCTGTTTTTT.

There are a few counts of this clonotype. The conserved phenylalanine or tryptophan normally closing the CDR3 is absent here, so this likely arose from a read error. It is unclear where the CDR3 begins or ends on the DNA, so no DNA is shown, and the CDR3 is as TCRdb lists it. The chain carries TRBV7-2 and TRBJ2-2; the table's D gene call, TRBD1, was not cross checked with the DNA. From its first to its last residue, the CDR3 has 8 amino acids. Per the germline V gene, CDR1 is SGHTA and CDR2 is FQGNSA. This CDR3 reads CASSFPGQ.

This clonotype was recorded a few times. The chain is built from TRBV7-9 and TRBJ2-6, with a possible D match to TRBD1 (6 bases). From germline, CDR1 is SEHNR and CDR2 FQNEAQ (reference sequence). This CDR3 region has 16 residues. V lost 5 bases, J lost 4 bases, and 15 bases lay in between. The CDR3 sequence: CASSRTQGTGANVLTF. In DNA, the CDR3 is TGTGCCAGCAGCCGAACACAGGGAACCGGGGCCAACGTCCTGACTTTC.

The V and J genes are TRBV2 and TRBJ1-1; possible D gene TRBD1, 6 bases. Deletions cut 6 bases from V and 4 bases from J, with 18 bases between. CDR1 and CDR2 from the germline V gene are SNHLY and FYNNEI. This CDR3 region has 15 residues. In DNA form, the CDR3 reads TGTGCCAGCAGAATACAGGGCGAGTGGCGCACTGAAGCTTTCTTT. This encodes CASRIQGEWRTEAFF.

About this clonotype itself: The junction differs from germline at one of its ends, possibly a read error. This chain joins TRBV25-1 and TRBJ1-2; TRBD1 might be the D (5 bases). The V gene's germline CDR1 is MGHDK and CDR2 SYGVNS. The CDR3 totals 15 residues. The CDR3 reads CASREIAGDFYGYTF. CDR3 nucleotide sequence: TGTGCCAGCAGGGAGATCGCGGGGGATTTCTATGGCTACACCTTT.

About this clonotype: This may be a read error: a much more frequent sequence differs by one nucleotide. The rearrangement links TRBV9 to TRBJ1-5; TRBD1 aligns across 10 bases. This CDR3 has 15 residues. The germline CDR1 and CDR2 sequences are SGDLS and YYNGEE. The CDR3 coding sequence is TGTGCCAGCAGCGTAGGGGGACAGGGGAATCAGCCCCTGCATTTT. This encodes CASSVGGQGNQPLHF.

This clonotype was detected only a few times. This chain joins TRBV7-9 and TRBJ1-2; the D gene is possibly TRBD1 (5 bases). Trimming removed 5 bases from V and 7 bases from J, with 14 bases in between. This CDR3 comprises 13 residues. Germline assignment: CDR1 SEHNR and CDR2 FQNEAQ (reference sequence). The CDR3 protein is CASSPTEGLGYTF. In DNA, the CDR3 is TGTGCCAGCAGCCCCACTGAGGGGCTTGGCTACACCTTC.

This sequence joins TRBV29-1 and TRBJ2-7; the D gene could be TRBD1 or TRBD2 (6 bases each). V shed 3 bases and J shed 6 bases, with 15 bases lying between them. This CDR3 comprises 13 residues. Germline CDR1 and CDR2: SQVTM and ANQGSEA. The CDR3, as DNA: TGCAGCGTTGACGGGGGTGGCAGGGGCGAGCAGTACTTC. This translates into CSVDGGGRGEQYF.

CDR3 in DNA: TGTGCCACCAGCGTTGCGGGGGGCTATGGCTACACCTTC. It translates to CATSVAGGYGYTF. The chain employs TRBV24-1 and TRBJ1-2; perhaps TRBD1 as D (5 bases). This CDR3 contains 13 residues. Germline loops: CDR1 KGHDR, CDR2 SFDVKD. Between the trimmed V and J ends, which lost 7 bases and 4 bases, there was a span of 12 bases.

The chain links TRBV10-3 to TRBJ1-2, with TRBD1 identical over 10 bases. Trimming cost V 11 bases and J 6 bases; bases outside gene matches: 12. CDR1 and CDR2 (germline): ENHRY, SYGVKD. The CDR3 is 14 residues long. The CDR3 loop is CAWIIGTGADGYTF. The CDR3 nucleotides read TGTGCCTGGATCATCGGGACAGGGGCAGATGGCTACACCTTC.

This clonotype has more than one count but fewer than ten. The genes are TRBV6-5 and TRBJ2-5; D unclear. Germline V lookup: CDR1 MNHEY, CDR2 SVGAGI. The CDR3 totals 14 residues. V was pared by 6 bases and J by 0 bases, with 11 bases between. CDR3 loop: CASSREEYQETQYF. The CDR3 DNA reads TGTGCCAGCAGCCGCGAGGAGTACCAAGAGACCCAGTACTTC.

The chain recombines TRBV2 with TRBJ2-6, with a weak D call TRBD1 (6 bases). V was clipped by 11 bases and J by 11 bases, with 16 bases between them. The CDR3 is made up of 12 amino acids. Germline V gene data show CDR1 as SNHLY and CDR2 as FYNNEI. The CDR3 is CARAWAGDVLTF. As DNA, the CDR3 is TGTGCCCGAGCCTGGGCAGGGGACGTCCTGACTTTC.

CDR3 DNA sequence: TGTGCCAGCAGTTTTAGGGGGACGAGTCAGCCCCAGCATTTT. This encodes CASSFRGTSQPQHF. The rearrangement uses TRBV2 and TRBJ1-5, with D tentatively TRBD1 (6 bases). The CDR3 has 14 residues. Germline V gene lookup returns CDR1 SNHLY and CDR2 FYNNEI. V was pared by 5 bases and J by 6 bases, with 14 bases between.

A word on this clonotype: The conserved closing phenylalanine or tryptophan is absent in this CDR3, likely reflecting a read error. The DNA of the CDR3 is TGTGCCAGCAGCTTAGGAGGTCAGCCCCAGCATTCT. Translating it yields CASSLGGQPQHS. V usage is TRBV7-9 and J usage is TRBJ1-5; D unresolved. This CDR3 has 12 residues. CDR1 and CDR2 (germline): SEHNR, FQNEAQ (reference sequence). V lost 1 base to trimming and J lost 6 bases, with 4 bases between them.

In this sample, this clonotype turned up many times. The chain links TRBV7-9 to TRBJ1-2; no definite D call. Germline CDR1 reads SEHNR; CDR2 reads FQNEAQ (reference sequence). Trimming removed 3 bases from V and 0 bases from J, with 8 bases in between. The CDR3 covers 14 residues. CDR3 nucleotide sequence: TGTGCCAGCAGCTTCTCAACAGCTAACTATGGCTACACCTTC. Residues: CASSFSTANYGYTF.

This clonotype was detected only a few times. Here the CDR3 DNA reads TGCAGTGCGAGGACAGGGGGCCTTTATAATTCACCCCTCCACTTT. Residues: CSARTGGLYNSPLHF. The chain combines TRBV20-1 with TRBJ1-6; 11 nucleotides match TRBD1. Germline CDR1 reads DFQATT; CDR2 reads SNEGSKA (reference sequence). This CDR3 region has 15 residues. Trimming took 6 bases from V and 4 from J; bases not matched to a gene: 5.